A single sample gave rise to the 31 T cell receptor beta chains below, sequenced in a study of T-cell memory formation after mild COVID-19 (dated by TCRdb to 2020 to 2023). The receptor library was made with 5' RACE. The sample was run on an Illumina NovaSeq 6000. The public reads were reanalyzed by TCRdb: fastp trimming at Q25, MiXCR alignment, in-frame beta chains only. Rows with one shared CDR3 protein collapse into an entry with the most common genes and DNA. The sample table shows 150,000 to 200,000 distinct CDR3 sequences, and about 14% are seen once. Together, the top ten hold 13% to 15% of the sample. The sequencing input was PBMCs or a T cell subset sorted from them (not recorded which). The receptors here all came from an adult woman who had mild COVID-19 (a few samples of this study predate the infection). The sample titles of this study are shuffled in the database, so cell type and time point are left out; the donor was told from shared clones.

In its sample, this clonotype was seen a few times. At one end, the junction sequence differs from germline, possibly due to a read error. The chain employs TRBV12-3 or TRBV12-4 and TRBJ2-3; TRBD2 is a possible D gene (5 bases). CDR3 size: 16 residues. In DNA form, the CDR3 reads TGCGCCAGCAGTTTATCCCCTAGCCCAGCCAGAGATACGCAGTATTTT. This sequence encodes CASSLSPSPARDTQYF.

The chain combines TRBV29-1 with TRBJ2-2; 7 nucleotides match TRBD2. V lost 5 bases, J lost 6 bases, and 3 bases stayed unmatched. The CDR3 totals 12 residues. Germline lookup yields CDR1 SQVTM and CDR2 ANQGSEA. CDR3: CSVTRGAGELFF. The DNA for the CDR3 is TGCAGCGTTACTCGGGGGGCCGGGGAGCTGTTTTTT.

The chain uses TRBV15 and TRBJ2-1; D perhaps matches TRBD2 (5 bases). V dropped 3 bases and J dropped 7 bases, with 16 bases sitting between them. Germline CDR1 reads LNHNV; CDR2 reads YYDKDF (reference sequence). There are 15 residues in the CDR3. The DNA of the CDR3 is TGTGCCACCAGCAGTCGTATAGTCGGCGGGAATGAGCAGTTCTTC. Its protein is CATSSRIVGGNEQFF. The whole variable domain, filled in from reference TRBV15 and TRBJ2-1, reads DAMVIQNPRYQVTQFGKPVTLSCSQTLNHNVMYWYQQKSSQAPKLLFHYYDKDFNNEADTPDNFQSRRPNTSFCFLDIRSPGLGDTAMYLCATSSRIVGGNEQFFGPGTRLTVL.

This clonotype came up a few times. The gene calls are TRBV7-9 and TRBJ2-5; D remains ambiguous. The CDR3 sequence is 13 residues long. Trimming pared 4 bases from V and 5 bases from J, leaving 11 bases between. CDR1 and CDR2 from the germline V gene are SEHNR and FQNEAQ (reference sequence). The CDR3 DNA is TGTGCCAGCAGCTCCCGGGCCGACGAGACCCAGTACTTC. It encodes CASSSRADETQYF. Combining the CDR3 with reference TRBV7-9 and TRBJ2-5 gives the whole variable domain DTGVSQNPRHKITKRGQNVTFRCDPISEHNRLYWYRQTLGQGPEFLTYFQNEAQLEKSRLLSDRFSAERPKGSFSTLEIQRTEQGDSAMYLCASSSRADETQYFGPGTRLLVL.

This clonotype was seen only a few times. V and J are TRBV20-1 and TRBJ2-5; 7 bases fit TRBD1. The V gene end was trimmed by 0 bases and the J gene end by 0 bases; junction bases not matched to a gene: 7. This CDR3 is built from 16 residues. Germline V gene lookup returns CDR1 DFQATT and CDR2 SNEGSKA (reference sequence). The CDR3 reads CSARDMYRGNQETQYF. The CDR3 nucleotides read TGCAGTGCTAGAGATATGTACAGGGGAAACCAAGAGACCCAGTACTTC.

The chain has TRBV29-1 and TRBJ1-2; D is possibly TRBD1 (5 bases). The CDR3 spans 13 residues. Germline V gene lookup returns CDR1 SQVTM and CDR2 ANQGSEA. V dropped 3 bases and J dropped 4 bases, with 12 bases sitting between them. The CDR3, as DNA: TGCAGCGTTGATGGGGGAGAATCCTATGGCTACACCTTC. Translated: CSVDGGESYGYTF.

The chain couples TRBV4-2 to TRBJ1-6; no firm D call. Germline CDR1 LGHNA, CDR2 YNFKEQ. Trimming took 0 bases from V and 10 from J, leaving 10 bases between them. There are 14 residues in the CDR3. The CDR3 DNA is TGTGCCAGCAGCCAAGACCTGGATGGATCACCCCTCCACTTT. Its translation: CASSQDLDGSPLHF.

The chain carries TRBV12-3 or TRBV12-4 and TRBJ1-1, with TRBD1 as a possible D gene (6 bases). The CDR3 contains 13 residues. Trimming cost V 2 bases and J 4 bases, with 8 bases left between them. CDR3 sequence: CASSLSGATEAFF. CDR3 in DNA: TGTGCCAGCAGTTTATCAGGGGCCACTGAAGCTTTCTTT.

This clonotype was recorded a few times. The V call is TRBV19, the J call TRBJ2-1, with D unclear. Germline V gene sequence: CDR1 LNHDA, CDR2 SQIVND (reference sequence). The V gene lost 5 bases and the J gene lost 0 bases, with 8 bases spanning the gap. This CDR3 contains 14 residues. CDR3 in DNA: TGTGCCAGTAGTCCCCTGAGCTCCTACAATGAGCAGTTCTTC. Translated: CASSPLSSYNEQFF.

This clonotype was seen a few times. V and J are TRBV24-1 and TRBJ2-1; 7 positions agree with TRBD2. Germline trimming cut 7 bases from V and 3 bases from J; bases unmatched to any gene: 8. Germline V CDR1 and CDR2: KGHDR, SFDVKD. This CDR3 region has 15 residues. The CDR3, as DNA: TGTGCCACCAGGAGGGCGGGAGCGGACTACAATGAGCAGTTCTTC. This encodes CATRRAGADYNEQFF.

This chain uses TRBV28 with TRBJ2-1; 10 bases match TRBD1. CDR1 is MDHEN and CDR2 is SYDVKM in the germline V gene. The V gene end was trimmed by 5 bases and the J gene end by 3 bases; junction bases not matched to a gene: 13. The CDR3 is 18 residues long. CDR3 in DNA: TGTGCCAGCAGTGCCATTTATTCGACAGGGGGCTTCTACAATGAGCAGTTCTTC. This sequence encodes CASSAIYSTGGFYNEQFF.

This sequence joins TRBV7-9 and TRBJ2-1, with TRBD1 identical over 8 bases. V shed 5 bases and J 0 bases; nucleotides not matched to a gene: 6. Germline V gives CDR1 SEHNR, CDR2 FQNEAQ (reference sequence). The CDR3 loop spans 16 amino acids. The CDR3 loop reads CASSPRQGNSYNEQFF. As DNA, the CDR3 is TGTGCCAGCAGCCCGCGACAGGGGAACTCCTACAATGAGCAGTTCTTC.

This chain connects TRBV5-1 to TRBJ1-1; 7 nucleotides line up with TRBD1. This CDR3 is 14 amino acids long. J lost 7 bases, V lost 4 bases, and 10 bases had no gene match. In germline, CDR1 is SGHRS, CDR2 YFSETQ. CDR3 nucleotides: TGCGCCAGCAGCACCTCGACAGGGACAGTTGAAGCTTTCTTT. Its translation: CASSTSTGTVEAFF.

This chain connects TRBV12-3 or TRBV12-4 to TRBJ1-1; tentative D call: TRBD1 (6 bases). The V and J ends lost 1 base and 1 base respectively, with 10 bases between them. CDR3 size: 15 residues. The CDR3 region has the DNA TGTGCCAGCAGTTTAGGGGCGGGGGCGAACACTGAAGCTTTCTTT. This encodes CASSLGAGANTEAFF.

In its sample, this clonotype was seen a few times. The V and J genes are TRBV30 and TRBJ2-5, with 9 bases aligning to TRBD2. Germline assignment: CDR1 GTSNPN and CDR2 SVGIG (reference sequence). V lost 5 bases and J lost 6; bases outside the gene matches: 19. The CDR3 sequence is 17 residues long. The CDR3 bases are TGTGCCTGGGACGGGACAGTATTTAGCGGGGGTCGGAAGACCCAGTACTTC. It translates to CAWDGTVFSGGRKTQYF.

The rearrangement uses TRBV6-6 and TRBJ2-1; perhaps TRBD2 as D (6 bases). Germline loops: CDR1 MNHNY, CDR2 SVGAGI (reference sequence). V lost 2 bases and J 6 bases, leaving 11 bases between the germline ends. CDR3 length: 14 residues. CDR3 in DNA: TGTGCCAGCAGTTACGCCGGGAGAAGCAATGAGCAGTTCTTC. It is translated as CASSYAGRSNEQFF.

The chain is built from TRBV30 and TRBJ2-7; D may be TRBD1 or TRBD2 (6 bases each). Germline CDR1 GTSNPN, CDR2 SVGIG (reference sequence). There are 13 residues in the CDR3. V lost 2 bases and J 3 bases, leaving 11 bases between the germline ends. The CDR3 sequence is CAWSPGGGYEQYF. The CDR3 nucleotides read TGTGCCTGGAGTCCAGGAGGGGGCTACGAGCAGTACTTC.

In its sample, this clonotype was seen a few times. The rearrangement links TRBV15 to TRBJ2-7, with D maybe TRBD1 (5 bases). V lost 0 bases to trimming and J lost 3 bases, with 9 bases between them. The V gene's germline CDR1 is LNHNV and CDR2 YYDKDF (reference sequence). This CDR3 has 14 residues. The CDR3 spells CATSRDRQSYEQYF. The CDR3 bases are TGTGCCACCAGCAGAGATCGACAGAGCTACGAGCAGTACTTC.

This clonotype has ten or more counts. The chain joins TRBV29-1 to TRBJ2-7; D gene ambiguous. Trimming took 4 bases from V and 7 from J, leaving 14 bases between them. The CDR3 consists of 12 residues. From germline, CDR1 is SQVTM and CDR2 ANQGSEA. Here the CDR3 reads CSVGGHLGEQYF. The CDR3 bases are TGCAGCGTTGGTGGCCACTTGGGGGAGCAGTACTTC.

J is TRBJ2-2 and V is TRBV4-3, with D tentatively TRBD1 (6 bases). This CDR3 has 16 residues. CDR1 LGHNA and CDR2 YSLEER come from the germline V gene. V lost 0 bases, J lost 5 bases, and 13 bases lay in between. The chain's CDR3 is CASSQDPTQGTGELFF. CDR3 DNA: TGCGCCAGCAGCCAAGATCCTACCCAGGGGACCGGGGAGCTGTTTTTT.

This clonotype was picked up a small number of times. V gene TRBV14 combines with J gene TRBJ2-1; a weak D match, TRBD2 (5 bases). The CDR3 runs to 13 residues. Trimming removed 3 bases at V and 8 bases at J, with 11 bases between. CDR1 is SGHDN, CDR2 FVKESK, per germline. CDR3 in DNA: TGTGCCAGCAGCCAGGATACTAGGGATGAGCAGTTCTTC. It translates to CASSQDTRDEQFF.

The chain uses TRBV6-5 and TRBJ2-6; a weak D match, TRBD2 (7 bases). V dropped 2 bases and J dropped 4 bases, with 12 bases sitting between them. There are 16 residues in the CDR3. Germline CDR1 is MNHEY and CDR2 is SVGAGI. CDR3 nucleotides: TGTGCCAGCAGTTACGTCGCGGGGGCGGGGGCCAACGTCCTGACTTTC. As protein: CASSYVAGAGANVLTF.

This clonotype was found many times. The CDR3 here is CATSDFVASNTGELFF. CDR3 nucleotides: TGTGCCACCAGTGATTTCGTTGCTTCGAACACCGGGGAGCTGTTTTTT. The V gene is TRBV24-1, the J gene TRBJ2-2; no firm D call. CDR3 length: 16 residues. Germline V lookup: CDR1 KGHDR, CDR2 SFDVKD. V lost 1 base, J lost 0 bases, and 8 bases lay in between.

The rearrangement links TRBV29-1 to TRBJ2-1; 12 bases line up with TRBD1. Germline V gene lookup returns CDR1 SQVTM and CDR2 ANQGSEA. The CDR3 spans 15 residues. V trimming: 3 bases; J trimming: 6 bases; junction bases outside the gene matches: 6. This chain's CDR3 is CSVDISGQGANEQFF. Here the CDR3 DNA reads TGCAGCGTTGATATATCGGGACAGGGGGCCAATGAGCAGTTCTTC.

CDR3 protein: CASSGSLAVGTGELFF. The CDR3, as DNA: TGTGCCAGCAGCGGTAGTCTAGCGGTGGGAACCGGGGAGCTGTTTTTT. This chain joins TRBV7-7 and TRBJ2-2; TRBD2 aligns across 7 bases. The germline V gene has CDR1 SSHAT and CDR2 FNYEAQ (reference sequence). V gave up 5 bases and J gave up 5 bases; unmatched junction bases: 11. The CDR3 is 16 amino acids.

This clonotype was seen repeatedly, ten times or more. The rearrangement links TRBV12-3 or TRBV12-4 to TRBJ2-1; D tentatively reads TRBD1 or TRBD2 (6 bases each). V lost 1 base, J lost 2 bases, and 15 bases lay in between. The length of the CDR3 is 17 residues. CDR3 sequence reads: CASSLVGGGLTYNEQFF. The CDR3 nucleotides are TGTGCCAGCAGTTTAGTAGGGGGAGGACTCACCTACAATGAGCAGTTCTTC.

This clonotype was picked up a small number of times. V usage is TRBV6-2 or TRBV6-3 and J usage is TRBJ2-6, with D unclear. The germline V gene encodes CDR1 MNHEY and CDR2 SVGEGT. Trimming took off 6 bases at V and 1 base at J, with 31 bases between the two ends. This CDR3 comprises 22 residues. As DNA, the CDR3 is TGTGCCAGCAGCCAGCCCAAACAAAACCGGTGGCCTTTGAAATCTGGGGCCAACGTCCTGACTTTC. Amino acids: CASSQPKQNRWPLKSGANVLTF.

This clonotype appeared a few times. V and J are TRBV5-5 and TRBJ2-3; tentatively, D is TRBD1 (7 bases). Germline V gene sequence: CDR1 SGHKS, CDR2 YYEKEE (reference sequence). CDR3 size: 14 residues. V gave up 2 bases and J gave up 3 bases, with 10 bases separating them. CDR3 bases: TGTGCCAGCAGCTTTTCAGGGGGGACAGATACGCAGTATTTT. As protein: CASSFSGGTDTQYF. Full variable domain (remainder filled in from reference TRBV5-5 and TRBJ2-3): DAGVTQSPTHLIKTRGQQVTLRCSPISGHKSVSWYQQVLGQGPQFIFQYYEKEERGRGNFPDRFSARQFPNYSSELNVNALLLGDSALYLCASSFSGGTDTQYFGPGTRLTVL.

V is TRBV7-9 and J is TRBJ1-3; D gene ambiguous. This CDR3 is built from 15 residues. CDR1 and CDR2 (germline): SEHNR, FQNEAQ (reference sequence). V dropped 5 bases and J dropped 0 bases, with 11 bases sitting between them. The CDR3 DNA sequence: TGTGCCAGCAGCCGAGCCACGGGCTCTGGAAACACCATATATTTT. This translates into CASSRATGSGNTIYF.

The chain employs TRBV27 and TRBJ2-2; TRBD1 aligns across 9 bases. The germline V gene has CDR1 MNHEY and CDR2 SMNVEV (reference sequence). Germline trimming cut 2 bases from V and 7 bases from J; bases unmatched to any gene: 8. The CDR3 sequence is 16 residues long. This CDR3 reads CASSLIGTGILGELFF. In nucleotides, the CDR3 is TGTGCCAGCAGTTTAATTGGGACAGGGATTCTCGGGGAGCTGTTTTTT.

The chain joins TRBV9 to TRBJ2-5; 7 bases are a match to TRBD2. The CDR3 sequence is 15 residues long. The V gene's germline CDR1 is SGDLS and CDR2 YYNGEE. Trimming cost V 3 bases and J 2 bases; bases outside gene matches: 7. This CDR3 is CASSAGGRGQETQYF. The CDR3 DNA follows: TGTGCCAGCAGCGCCGGTGGGAGGGGACAAGAGACCCAGTACTTC.